This TCR beta chain was retrieved from a study of T-cell reconstitution after alpha-beta-depleted transplantation in children. The study, taken as a whole, reports: At the one-year point after transplant, T-cell counts and TCRbeta diversity were found to come mostly from T cells that had been newly produced. By about two months after transplant, alpha-beta T cells reportedly arose from several hundred graft clones that had expanded.

A TCRbeta library incorporating unique molecular identifiers was prepared. MiXCR was run by TCRdb on the PCR reads, yielding one entry per CDR3 protein. Of about 830,000 distinct CDR3 sequences listed, approximately 15% are singletons. In regard to this clonotype: Its target is unknown.

The CDR3 length is 14 residues. J lost 5 bases, V lost 7 bases, and 10 bases had no gene match. This chain links TRBV12-3 or TRBV12-4 with TRBJ2-7, with 8 nucleotides matching TRBD1. This receptor was identified in a male patient younger than 18 who had a stem cell transplant for acute lymphoblastic leukemia, so the T cells may come from the graft donor. The specimen was PBMCs, mostly from graft donor cells, collected 360 days after TCRalphabeta/CD19-depleted stem cell transplant. The CDR3: CASTRTGNWDEQYF. The CDR3 region has the DNA TGTGCCAGCACCAGGACAGGGAACTGGGACGAGCAGTACTTC.